These 6 T cell receptor beta chains were all obtained from the same sample, sequenced in a study of blood T cell repertoires in COVID-19. Data came from immunoSEQ multiplex PCR; TCRdb stores just in-frame clones and leaves some out. Here the sample spans more than 300,000 clones, 83% being singletons. The sample taken for sequencing was PBMCs or T cells enriched from blood (not recorded which). The origin of the receptors is a woman aged 45-60 years who had recovered from COVID-19.

This clone was detected only a few times. The chain carries TRBV7-3 and TRBJ2-3; D might be TRBD2 (5 bases). Trimming took 2 bases from V and 1 from J, leaving 13 bases between them. The germline V gene has CDR1 SGHTA and CDR2 FQGTGA. The length of the CDR3 is 16 residues. This chain's CDR3 is CASSLQRSFGTDTQYF. CDR3 bases: TGTGCCAGCAGCTTACAGCGGAGCTTTGGCACAGATACGCAGTATTTT.

The chain has TRBV14 and TRBJ1-1, with D maybe TRBD1 (6 bases). This CDR3 contains 19 residues. V lost 3 bases and J lost 6, with 29 bases in between. The V gene's germline CDR1 is SGHDN and CDR2 FVKESK. CDR3 DNA: TGTGCCAGCAGCCAGGCGGGGGGCTGGGTTTTCGGGTACGGCTCTGAAGCTTTCTTT. Translation: CASSQAGGWVFGYGSEAFF.

The chain recombines TRBV4-3 with TRBJ2-7; D remains unclear. CDR1 and CDR2 (germline): LGHNA, YSLEER. Trimming took off 1 base at V and 2 bases at J, with 12 bases between the two ends. The CDR3 has 15 residues. In DNA, the CDR3 is TGCGCCAGCAGCCAAGGTTACCCTGGCCCCTACGAGCAGTACTTC. Its translation: CASSQGYPGPYEQYF.

The chain recombines TRBV5-6 with TRBJ1-1; the D gene is possibly TRBD1 (5 bases). Germline CDR1 reads SGHDT; CDR2 reads YYEEEE. V lost 6 bases to trimming and J lost 5 bases, with 14 bases between them. The CDR3 length is 13 residues. CDR3 sequence: CASISSGYTEAFF. For the CDR3, the DNA is TGTGCCAGCATCTCTTCAGGGTATACTGAAGCTTTCTTT. The whole variable domain, filled in from reference TRBV5-6 and TRBJ1-1, reads DAGVTQSPTHLIKTRGQQVTLRCSPKSGHDTVSWYQQALGQGPQFIFQYYEEEERQRGNFPDRFSGHQFPNYSSELNVNALLLGDSALYLCASISSGYTEAFFGQGTRLTVV.

The genes are TRBV19 and TRBJ2-3, with TRBD1 as a possible D gene (5 bases). Between the trimmed V and J ends, which lost 1 base and 6 bases, there was a span of 11 bases. Germline V gene lookup returns CDR1 LNHDA and CDR2 SQIVND (reference sequence). The CDR3 is 14 residues long. The chain's CDR3 is CASSIVGDKDTQYF. The CDR3 DNA follows: TGTGCCAGTAGTATAGTAGGGGATAAGGATACGCAGTATTTT.

The chain is built from TRBV27 and TRBJ2-6; no reliable D call. This CDR3 region has 17 residues. Germline loops: CDR1 MNHEY, CDR2 SMNVEV (reference sequence). The ends were cut back, 7 bases at V and 2 bases at J, with 18 bases in the middle. The CDR3 reads CASTRNADAPGANVLTF. DNA of the CDR3: TGTGCCAGCACACGGAATGCGGATGCACCTGGGGCCAACGTCCTGACTTTC.